This T cell receptor beta chain was sequenced during a study of regulatory T cells in long-lasting Graves disease. Germline values: CDR1 LNHDA, CDR2 SQIVND (reference sequence). This CDR3 has 13 residues. The V end was cut by 7 bases, the J end by 4 bases, with 10 bases between. In building TCR beta libraries, iRepertoire HTBI primers were used together with Arm-PCR of CDR3 regions. TCRdb analysed the multiplex PCR reads with MiXCR anew, one entry per CDR3 protein. The sample has approximately 360,000 distinct CDR3 sequences; approximately 10% are singletons. This clonotype was picked up a small number of times. Indicated time point: newly diagnosed GD, antithyroid drugs for less than 3 months. The TCR library used RNA extracted from PBMCs. The sample was also reused in another study, on T cells in Graves' hyperthyroidism and ophthalmopathy.

The chain carries TRBV19 and TRBJ2-2; D is unresolved. Sequencing used peripheral blood mononuclear cells (PBMCs), obtained at new diagnosis, from a patient treated with antithyroid drugs. This receptor was identified in a young woman with Graves disease. CDR3 residues: CASTGKATGELFF. CDR3 bases: TGTGCCAGTACCGGCAAAGCCACCGGGGAGCTGTTTTTT. Complete variable domain (other parts from reference TRBV19 and TRBJ2-2): DGGITQSPKYLFRKEGQNVTLSCEQNLNHDAMYWYRQDPGQGLRLIYYSQIVNDFQKGDIAEGYSVSREKKESFPLTVTSAQKNPTAFYLCASTGKATGELFFGEGSRLTVL.